These T cell receptor beta chains were read from a single sample in a study of T cell responses to AZD1222 COVID-19 vaccine. The repertoire was sequenced with immunoSEQ multiplex PCR; TCRdb's copy has only in-frame clones and lacks some. The sample contains under 150,000 clones, almost 85% of which appear only once. This specimen consisted of peripheral blood, obtained 28 days after the second dose of the MenACWY control vaccine. Receptors originate from an adult who received the MenACWY meningococcal vaccine as a control. CDR3s include the opening cysteine and the closing phenylalanine or tryptophan. D genes are given only for firm matches. Clone size is shown for a subset of rows, as once, few, many or a class of expanded clone.

j_gene	abundance	v_gene	d_gene	CDR3nt	CDR3aa
TRBJ2-1	-	TRBV11-3	TRBD2	TGTGCCAGCAGCGCCGGGACTAGCGGGAGAATTGAGCAGTTCTTC	CASSAGTSGRIEQFF
TRBJ2-3	-	TRBV12-5	TRBD1	TGTGCTAGTGGTTTGGGTGACAGGGGACCATCCACAGATACGCAGTATTTT	CASGLGDRGPSTDTQYF
TRBJ1-3	-	TRBV19	-	TGTGCCAGTACCTCCGCGGGGGGCCTTTTCTCTGGAAACACCATATATTTT	CASTSAGGLFSGNTIYF
TRBJ2-7	once	TRBV24-1	-	TGTGCCACCAGTGATTCGATTAAATCCTACGAGCAGTACTTC	CATSDSIKSYEQYF
TRBJ1-3	-	TRBV7-9	-	TGTGCCAGCAGCTTGGTCCAGGGCACTGGAAACACCATATATTTT	CASSLVQGTGNTIYF
TRBJ2-5	few	TRBV7-2	-	TGTGCCAGCACTCGCGGGTGGGAGACCCAGTACTTC	CASTRGWETQYF
TRBJ1-1	-	TRBV11-3	-	TGTGCCAGCAGCTTAGCCCGGATGGGGACGGGGAACACTGAAGCTTTCTTT	CASSLARMGTGNTEAFF
TRBJ2-7	-	TRBV4-2	TRBD2	TGTGCCAGCAGCCAAGAGGGACTAGCGGGAGTTTTTCCCTACGAGCAGTACTTC	CASSQEGLAGVFPYEQYF
TRBJ1-1	-	TRBV27	-	TGTGCCAGCAGTTTAGGGAGATACACTGAAGCTTTCTTT	CASSLGRYTEAFF
TRBJ1-5	-	TRBV2	-	TGTGCCAGCAGTGAATACGGGGAGCCCCAGCATTTT	CASSEYGEPQHF
TRBJ2-3	-	TRBV27	-	TGTGCCAGCAGTTTATCAACGTCGCTTAGCCGGCCGGGCACAGATACGCAGTATTTT	CASSLSTSLSRPGTDTQYF
TRBJ2-7	-	TRBV6-5	TRBD1	TGTGCCAGCAGACCGGGGACAGCTAGCTCCTACGAGCAGTACTTC	CASRPGTASSYEQYF
TRBJ2-7	-	TRBV7-2	-	TGTGCCAGCAGCTTAAACTCCTTCTCCTACGAGCAGTACTTC	CASSLNSFSYEQYF
TRBJ1-5	-	TRBV6-5	TRBD1	TGTGCCAGCCGCCCGGGACAGGTTCATCAGCCCCAGCATTTT	CASRPGQVHQPQHF
TRBJ2-3	-	TRBV11-3	TRBD2	TGTGCCAGCAGCCTCCGGGTAGCGGGAGGGACAGATACGCAGTATTTT	CASSLRVAGGTDTQYF
TRBJ2-7	-	TRBV11-3	-	TGTGCCAGCAGCTTAGATCCTAAGGGTTACGAGCAGTACTTC	CASSLDPKGYEQYF
TRBJ1-1	-	TRBV28	-	TGTGCCAGCTCCGGGGCCCTGAGCCCTGAAGCTTTCTTT	CASSGALSPEAFF
TRBJ2-7	-	TRBV3-1/TRBV3-2	TRBD2	TGTGCCAGCAGCCGGAGAGGACGGGAGGGCCCCGAGCAGTACTTC	CASSRRGREGPEQYF